This section outlines one T cell receptor (beta chain) sequence together with its context. With 60 Vbeta and 13 Jbeta primers, the PCR was carried out. The assay was immunoSEQ multiplex PCR, and TCRdb's table has in-frame clones only and misses some. The table lists 100,000 or so clones, around 71% of them singletons. The data belong to a study of cytomegalovirus exposure and HLA in healthy donors. This clonotype was obtained from a man aged 30 to 45 in good health and CMV-seronegative. Sequences were obtained from PBMCs.

CDR3 residues: CASSPHRGLTDTQYF. DNA of the CDR3: TGTGCCAGTAGTCCCCACAGGGGCCTCACAGATACGCAGTATTTT. The rearrangement links TRBV19 to TRBJ2-3; 7 bases are a match to TRBD1. Looked up from germline, CDR1 is LNHDA and CDR2 is SQIVND (reference sequence). V lost 5 bases, J lost 2 bases, and 7 bases stayed unmatched. CDR3 length equals 15 residues.